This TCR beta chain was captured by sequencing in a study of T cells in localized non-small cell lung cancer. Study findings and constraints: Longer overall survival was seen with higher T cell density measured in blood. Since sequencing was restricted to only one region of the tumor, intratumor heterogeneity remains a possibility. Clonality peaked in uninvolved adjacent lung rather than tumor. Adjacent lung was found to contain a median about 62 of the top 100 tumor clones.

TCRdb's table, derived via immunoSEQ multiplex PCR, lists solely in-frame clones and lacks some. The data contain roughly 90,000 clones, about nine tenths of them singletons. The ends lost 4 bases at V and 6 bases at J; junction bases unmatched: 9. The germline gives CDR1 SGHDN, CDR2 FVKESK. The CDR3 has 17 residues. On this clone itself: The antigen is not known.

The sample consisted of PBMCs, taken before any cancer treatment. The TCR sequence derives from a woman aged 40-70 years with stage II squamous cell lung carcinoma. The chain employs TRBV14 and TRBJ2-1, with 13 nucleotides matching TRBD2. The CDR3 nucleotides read TGTGCCAGCAGCCCGTCGACTAGCGGGAGGAGAAGCAATGAGCAGTTCTTC. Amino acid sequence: CASSPSTSGRRSNEQFF.